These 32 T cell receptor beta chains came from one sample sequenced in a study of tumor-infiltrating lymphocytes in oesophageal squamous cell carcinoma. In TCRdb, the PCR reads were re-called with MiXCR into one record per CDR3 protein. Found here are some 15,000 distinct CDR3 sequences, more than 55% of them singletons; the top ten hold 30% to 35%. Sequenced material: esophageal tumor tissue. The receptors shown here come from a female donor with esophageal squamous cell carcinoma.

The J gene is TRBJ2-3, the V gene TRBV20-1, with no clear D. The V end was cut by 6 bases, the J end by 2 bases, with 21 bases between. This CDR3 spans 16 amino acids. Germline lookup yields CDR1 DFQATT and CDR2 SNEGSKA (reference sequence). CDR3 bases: TGCAGTGCCCCTCCGGACCTTTCTACTTCCACAGATACGCAGTATTTT. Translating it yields CSAPPDLSTSTDTQYF.

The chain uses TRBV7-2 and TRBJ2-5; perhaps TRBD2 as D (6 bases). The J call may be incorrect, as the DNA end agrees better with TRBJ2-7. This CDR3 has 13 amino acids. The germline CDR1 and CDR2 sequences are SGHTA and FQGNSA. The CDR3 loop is CASSLLRDYEQYF. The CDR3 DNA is TGTGCCAGCAGCTTATTGCGGGATTACGAGCAGTACTTC.

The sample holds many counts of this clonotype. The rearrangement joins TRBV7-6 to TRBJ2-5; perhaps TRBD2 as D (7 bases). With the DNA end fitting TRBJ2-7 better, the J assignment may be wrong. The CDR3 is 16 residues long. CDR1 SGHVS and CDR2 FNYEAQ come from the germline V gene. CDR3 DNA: TGTGCCAGCAGCTTAGGAGGGGGGGGGGGGTCCTACGAGCAGTACTTC. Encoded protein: CASSLGGGGGSYEQYF.

The DNA of the CDR3 is TGTGCCAGCAGCCCGCCTTTAAAGTCTGAAGCTTTCTTT. Translating it yields CASSPPLKSEAFF. The chain joins TRBV7-3 to TRBJ1-1; no reliable D call. The CDR3 covers 13 residues. The V end lost 5 bases, the J end lost 6 bases, and 13 bases lay between the germline ends. CDR1 is SGHTA and CDR2 is FQGTGA in the germline V gene.

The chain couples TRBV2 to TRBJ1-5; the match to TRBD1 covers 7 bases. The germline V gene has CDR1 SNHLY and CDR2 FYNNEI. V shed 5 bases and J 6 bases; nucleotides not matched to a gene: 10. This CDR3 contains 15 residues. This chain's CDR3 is CASSQFVGGSQPQHF. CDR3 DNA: TGTGCCAGCAGTCAGTTCGTAGGGGGCAGTCAGCCCCAGCATTTT.

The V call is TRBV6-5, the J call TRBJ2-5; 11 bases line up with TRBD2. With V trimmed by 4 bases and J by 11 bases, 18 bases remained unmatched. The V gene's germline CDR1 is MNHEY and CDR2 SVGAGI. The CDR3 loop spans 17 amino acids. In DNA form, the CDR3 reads TGTGCCAGCAGTTCTACTAGCGGGGGTAACTCCTACAATGAGCAGTACTTC. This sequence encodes CASSSTSGGNSYNEQYF.

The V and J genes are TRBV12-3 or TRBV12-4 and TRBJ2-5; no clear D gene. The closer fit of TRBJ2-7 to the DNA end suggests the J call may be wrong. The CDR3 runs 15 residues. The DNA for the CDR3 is TGTGCCAGCAGTTTTGCTCTACGGAGCTCCTACGAGCAGTACTTC. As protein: CASSFALRSSYEQYF.

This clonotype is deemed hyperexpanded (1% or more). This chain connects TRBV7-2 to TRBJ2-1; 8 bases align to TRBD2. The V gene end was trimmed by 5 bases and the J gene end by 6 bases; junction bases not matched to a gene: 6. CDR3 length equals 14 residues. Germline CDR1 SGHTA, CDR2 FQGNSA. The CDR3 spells CASSLQAGANEQFF. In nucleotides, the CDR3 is TGTGCCAGCAGCCTCCAAGCGGGGGCCAATGAGCAGTTCTTC.

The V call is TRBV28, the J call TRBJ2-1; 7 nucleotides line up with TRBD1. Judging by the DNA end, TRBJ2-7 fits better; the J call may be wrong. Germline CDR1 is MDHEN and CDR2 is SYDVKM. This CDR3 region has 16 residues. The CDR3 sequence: CASSLSGTAKPYEQYF. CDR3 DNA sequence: TGTGCCAGCAGTTTATCGGGGACAGCAAAACCCTACGAGCAGTACTTC.

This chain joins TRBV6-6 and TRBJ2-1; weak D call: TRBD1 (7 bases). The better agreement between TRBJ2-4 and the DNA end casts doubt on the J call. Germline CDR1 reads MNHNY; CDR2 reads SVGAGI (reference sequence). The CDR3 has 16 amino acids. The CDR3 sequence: CASRGGQKLAKNIQYF. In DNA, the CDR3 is TGTGCCAGCAGGGGGGGACAGAAGCTAGCCAAAAACATTCAGTACTTC.

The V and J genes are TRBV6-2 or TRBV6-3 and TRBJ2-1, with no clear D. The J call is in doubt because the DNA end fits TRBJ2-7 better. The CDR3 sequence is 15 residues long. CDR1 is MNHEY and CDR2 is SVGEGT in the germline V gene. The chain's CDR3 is CASSYSPSGHYEQYF. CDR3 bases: TGTGCCAGCAGTTACTCCCCGTCCGGGCACTACGAGCAGTACTTC.

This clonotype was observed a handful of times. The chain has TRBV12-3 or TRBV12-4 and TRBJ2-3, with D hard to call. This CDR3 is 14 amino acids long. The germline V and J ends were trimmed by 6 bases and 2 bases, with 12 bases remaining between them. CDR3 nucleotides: TGTGCCAGCAGCCTATCAGCTTACACAGATACGCAGTATTTT. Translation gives CASSLSAYTDTQYF.

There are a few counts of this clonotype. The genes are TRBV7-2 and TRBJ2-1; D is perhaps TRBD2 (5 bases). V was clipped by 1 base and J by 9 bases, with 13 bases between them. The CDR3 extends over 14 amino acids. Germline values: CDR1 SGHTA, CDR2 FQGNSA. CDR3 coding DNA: TGTGCCAGCAGCTTAGAGCGGCAGGCCGGTGAGCAGTTCTTC. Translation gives CASSLERQAGEQFF.

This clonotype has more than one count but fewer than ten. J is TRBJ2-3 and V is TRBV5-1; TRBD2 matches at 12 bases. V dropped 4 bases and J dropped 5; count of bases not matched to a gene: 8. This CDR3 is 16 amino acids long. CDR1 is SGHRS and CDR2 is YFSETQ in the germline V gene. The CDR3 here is CASSLSSGRGQDTQYF. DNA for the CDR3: TGCGCCAGCAGCCTCTCTAGCGGGAGGGGTCAAGATACGCAGTATTTT.

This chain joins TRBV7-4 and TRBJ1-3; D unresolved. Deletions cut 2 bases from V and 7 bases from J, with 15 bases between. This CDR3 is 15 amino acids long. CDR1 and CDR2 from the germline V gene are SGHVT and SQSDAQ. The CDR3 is CASSLLEYGRNTIYF. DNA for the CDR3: TGTGCCAGCAGCTTATTGGAATATGGCCGCAACACCATATATTTT. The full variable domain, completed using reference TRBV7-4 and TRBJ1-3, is GAGVSQSPRYKVAKRGRDVALRCDSISGHVTLYWYRQTLGQGSEVLTYSQSDAQRDKSGRPSGRFSAERPERSVSTLKIQRTEQGDSAVYLCASSLLEYGRNTIYFGEGSWLTVV.

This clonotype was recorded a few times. DNA for the CDR3: TGTGCCAGCAGCGTGGCGGGGGGGAGCACAGATACGCAGTATTTT. Translating it yields CASSVAGGSTDTQYF. The V and J genes are TRBV9 and TRBJ2-3, with 9 bases matching TRBD2. V trimming: 2 bases; J trimming: 0 bases; junction bases outside the gene matches: 1. The CDR3 is 15 amino acids. CDR1 and CDR2 (germline): SGDLS, YYNGEE.

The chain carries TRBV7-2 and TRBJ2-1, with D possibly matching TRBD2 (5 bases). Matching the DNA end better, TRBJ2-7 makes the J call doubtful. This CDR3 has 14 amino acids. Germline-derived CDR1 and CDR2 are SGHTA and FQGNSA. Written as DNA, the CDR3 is TGTGCCAGCAGCTCCGGGATCTCCCTCTACGAGCAGTACTTC. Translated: CASSSGISLYEQYF.

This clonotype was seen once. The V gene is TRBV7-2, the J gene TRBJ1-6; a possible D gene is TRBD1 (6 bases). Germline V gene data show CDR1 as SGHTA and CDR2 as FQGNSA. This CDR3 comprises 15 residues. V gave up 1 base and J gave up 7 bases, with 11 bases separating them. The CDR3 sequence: CASSLVGTPNSPLHF. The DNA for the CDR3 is TGTGCCAGCAGCTTAGTCGGGACACCGAATTCACCCCTCCACTTT.

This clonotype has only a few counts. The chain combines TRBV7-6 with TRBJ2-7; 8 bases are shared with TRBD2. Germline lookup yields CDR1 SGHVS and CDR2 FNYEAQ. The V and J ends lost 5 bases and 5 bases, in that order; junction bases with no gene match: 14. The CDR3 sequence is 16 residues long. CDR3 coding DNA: TGTGCCAGCAGCCAAACCCCGGGACTAGTATTCCACGAGCAGTACTTC. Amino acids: CASSQTPGLVFHEQYF.

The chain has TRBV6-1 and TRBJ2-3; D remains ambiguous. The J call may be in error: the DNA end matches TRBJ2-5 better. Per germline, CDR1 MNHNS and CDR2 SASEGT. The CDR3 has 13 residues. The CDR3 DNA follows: TGTGCCAGCAGTGAACAGGCTGCCGGGACCCAGTACTTC. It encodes CASSEQAAGTQYF.

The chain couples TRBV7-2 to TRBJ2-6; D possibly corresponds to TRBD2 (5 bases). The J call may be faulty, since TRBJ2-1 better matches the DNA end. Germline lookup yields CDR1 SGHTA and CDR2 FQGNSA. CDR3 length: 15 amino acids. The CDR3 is CASSIAYGKFNEQFF. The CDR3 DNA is TGTGCCAGCAGTATCGCGTACGGGAAGTTTAACGAGCAGTTCTTC.

The CDR3 loop reads CASSYSWASGNNEQFF. The CDR3 nucleotides read TGTGCCAGCAGTTACTCGTGGGCTAGCGGGAACAATGAGCAGTTCTTC. The chain couples TRBV6-8 to TRBJ2-1; 9 bases line up with TRBD2. The CDR3 consists of 16 residues. After removal of 0 bases from V and 5 bases from J, the junction contained 5 bases not matched to a gene. Germline CDR1 MNHGY, CDR2 SAAAGT.

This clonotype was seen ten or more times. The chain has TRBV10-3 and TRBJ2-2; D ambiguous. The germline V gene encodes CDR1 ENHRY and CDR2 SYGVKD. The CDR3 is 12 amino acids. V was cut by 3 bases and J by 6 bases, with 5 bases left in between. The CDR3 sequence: CAISDTSGELFF. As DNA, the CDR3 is TGTGCCATCAGTGACACCTCCGGGGAGCTGTTTTTT.

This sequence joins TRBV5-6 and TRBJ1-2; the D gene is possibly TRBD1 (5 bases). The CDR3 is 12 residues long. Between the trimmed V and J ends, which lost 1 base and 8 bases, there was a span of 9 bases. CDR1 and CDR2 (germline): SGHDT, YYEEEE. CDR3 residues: CASSLKTGGYTF. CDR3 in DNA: TGTGCCAGCAGCTTGAAAACAGGCGGCTACACCTTC.

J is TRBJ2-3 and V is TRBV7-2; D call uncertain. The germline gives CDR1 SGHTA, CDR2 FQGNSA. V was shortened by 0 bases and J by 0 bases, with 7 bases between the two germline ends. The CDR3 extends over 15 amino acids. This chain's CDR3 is CASSLAPASTDTQYF. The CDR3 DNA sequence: TGTGCCAGCAGCTTAGCGCCGGCTAGCACAGATACGCAGTATTTT.

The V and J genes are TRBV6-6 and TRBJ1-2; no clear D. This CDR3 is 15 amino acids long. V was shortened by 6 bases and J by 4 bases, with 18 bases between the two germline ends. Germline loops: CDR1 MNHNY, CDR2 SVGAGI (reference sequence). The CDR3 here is CASRPDTASTYGYTF. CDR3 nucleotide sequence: TGTGCCAGCAGACCCGACACGGCTTCTACCTATGGCTACACCTTC.

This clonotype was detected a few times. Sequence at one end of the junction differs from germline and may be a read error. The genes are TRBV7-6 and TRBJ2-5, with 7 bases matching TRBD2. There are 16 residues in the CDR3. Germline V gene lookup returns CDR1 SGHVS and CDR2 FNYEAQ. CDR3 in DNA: TGTGCTAGCAGCTTATATGGTCTAGCGGATCAAGAGACCCAGTACTTC. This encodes CASSLYGLADQETQYF. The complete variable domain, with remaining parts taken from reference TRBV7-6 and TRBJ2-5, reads GAGVSQSPRYKVTKRGQDVALRCDPISGHVSLYWYRQALGQGPEFLTYFNYEAQQDKSGLPNDRFSAERPEGSISTLTIQRTEQRDSAMYRCASSLYGLADQETQYFGPGTRLLVL.

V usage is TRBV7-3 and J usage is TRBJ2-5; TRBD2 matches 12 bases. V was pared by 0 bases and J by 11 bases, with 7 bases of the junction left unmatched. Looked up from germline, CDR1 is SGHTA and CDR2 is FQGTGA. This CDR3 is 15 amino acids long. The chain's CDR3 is CASSLTSSGGGRQYF. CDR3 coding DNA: TGTGCCAGCAGCTTAACTTCTAGCGGGGGGGGTAGACAGTACTTC.

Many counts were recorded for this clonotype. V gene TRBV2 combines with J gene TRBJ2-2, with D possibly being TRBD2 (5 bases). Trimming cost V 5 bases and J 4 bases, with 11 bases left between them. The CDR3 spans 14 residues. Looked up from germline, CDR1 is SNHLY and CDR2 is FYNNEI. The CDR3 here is CASSSTRVTGELFF. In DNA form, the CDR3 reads TGTGCCAGCAGTTCTACTAGGGTCACCGGGGAGCTGTTTTTT.

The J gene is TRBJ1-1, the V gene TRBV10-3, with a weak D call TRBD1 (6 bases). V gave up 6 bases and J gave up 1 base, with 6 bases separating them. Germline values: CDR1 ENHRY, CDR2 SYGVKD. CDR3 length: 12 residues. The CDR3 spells CAIRTGNTEAFF. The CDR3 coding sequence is TGTGCCATCAGGACAGGGAACACTGAAGCTTTCTTT.

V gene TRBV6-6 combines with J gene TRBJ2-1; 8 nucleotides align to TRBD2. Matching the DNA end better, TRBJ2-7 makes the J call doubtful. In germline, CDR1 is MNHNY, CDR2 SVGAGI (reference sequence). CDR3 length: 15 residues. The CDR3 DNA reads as TGTGCCAGCAGGGGGGTAGGTAGCGGGATCTACGAGCAGTACTTC. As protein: CASRGVGSGIYEQYF.

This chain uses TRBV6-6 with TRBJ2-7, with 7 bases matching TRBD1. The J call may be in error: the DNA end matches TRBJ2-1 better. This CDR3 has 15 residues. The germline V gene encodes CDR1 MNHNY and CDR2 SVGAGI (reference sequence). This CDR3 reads CASRLQGFTYNEQFF. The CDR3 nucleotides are TGTGCCAGCAGGCTACAGGGGTTCACATACAATGAGCAGTTCTTC.